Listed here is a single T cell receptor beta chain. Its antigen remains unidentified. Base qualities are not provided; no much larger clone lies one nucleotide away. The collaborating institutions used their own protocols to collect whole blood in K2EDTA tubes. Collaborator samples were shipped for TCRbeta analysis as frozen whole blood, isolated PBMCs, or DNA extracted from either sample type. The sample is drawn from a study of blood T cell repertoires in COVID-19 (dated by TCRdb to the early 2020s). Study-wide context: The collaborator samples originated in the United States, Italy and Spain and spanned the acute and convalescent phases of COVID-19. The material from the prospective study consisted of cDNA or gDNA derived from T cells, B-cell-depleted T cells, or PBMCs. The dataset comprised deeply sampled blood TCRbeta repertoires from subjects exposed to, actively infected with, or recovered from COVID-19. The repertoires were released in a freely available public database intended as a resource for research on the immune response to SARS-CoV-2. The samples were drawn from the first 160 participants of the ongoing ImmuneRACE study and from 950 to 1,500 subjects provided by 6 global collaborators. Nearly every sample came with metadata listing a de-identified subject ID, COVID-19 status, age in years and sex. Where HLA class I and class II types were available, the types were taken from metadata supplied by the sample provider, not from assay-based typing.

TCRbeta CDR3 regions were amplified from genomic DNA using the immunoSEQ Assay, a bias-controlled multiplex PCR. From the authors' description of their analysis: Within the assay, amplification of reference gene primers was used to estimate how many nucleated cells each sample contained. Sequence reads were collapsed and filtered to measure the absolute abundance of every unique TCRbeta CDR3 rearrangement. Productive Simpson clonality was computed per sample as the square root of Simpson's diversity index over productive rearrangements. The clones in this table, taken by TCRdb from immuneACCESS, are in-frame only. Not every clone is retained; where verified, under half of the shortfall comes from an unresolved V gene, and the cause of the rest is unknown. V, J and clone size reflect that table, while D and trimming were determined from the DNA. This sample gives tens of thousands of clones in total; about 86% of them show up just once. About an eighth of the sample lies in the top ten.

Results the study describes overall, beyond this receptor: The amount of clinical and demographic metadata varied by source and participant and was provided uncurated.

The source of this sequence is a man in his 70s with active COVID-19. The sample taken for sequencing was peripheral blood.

Here the CDR3 is given as CASSFPLGEQFF. The DNA sequence follows: TGTGCCAGCAGCTTTCCCCTCGGGGAGCAGTTCTTC. The rearrangement combines TRBV7-2 with TRBJ2-1; no D gene call is confident. The CDR3 measures 12 amino acids from cysteine to phenylalanine. Only the CDR3 portion is preserved as DNA: 36 bases, with reading frame beginning at the first base. V lost 3 bases and J lost 10 bases; the stretch between them is 10 bases long. Via the germline V gene, CDR1 is SGHTA and CDR2 FQGNSA.